This entry concerns a single T cell receptor (beta chain). Sequencing was performed with immunoSEQ multiplex PCR; in TCRdb, only in-frame clones are kept and a portion is missing. The sample carries hundreds of thousands of clones, 80% to 85% recorded once. This CDR3 has 17 residues. The V gene's germline CDR1 is SGHRS and CDR2 YFSETQ. Between the trimmed V and J ends, which lost 0 bases and 1 base, there was a span of 13 bases. The data stem from a study of blood T cell repertoires in COVID-19. About the research overall: PBMCs, B-cell-depleted T cells, or T cells were the source of the cDNA or gDNA that made up the material.

V gene TRBV5-1 combines with J gene TRBJ2-2, with D hard to call. The TCR was taken from a woman of 80 years or more with active or convalescent COVID-19. The sample was peripheral blood. CDR3 sequence reads: CASSLAVGAMNTGELFF. CDR3 nucleotide sequence: TGCGCCAGCAGCTTGGCCGTGGGCGCAATGAACACCGGGGAGCTGTTTTTT.